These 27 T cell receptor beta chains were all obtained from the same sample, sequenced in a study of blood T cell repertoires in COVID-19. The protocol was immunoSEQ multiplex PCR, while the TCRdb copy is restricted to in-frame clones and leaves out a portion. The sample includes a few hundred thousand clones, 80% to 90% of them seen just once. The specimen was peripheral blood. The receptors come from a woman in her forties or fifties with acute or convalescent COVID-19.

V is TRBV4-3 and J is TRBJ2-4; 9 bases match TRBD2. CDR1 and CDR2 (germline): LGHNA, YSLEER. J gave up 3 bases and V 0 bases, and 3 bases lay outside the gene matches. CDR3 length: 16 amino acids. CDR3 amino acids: CASSQEREGNKNIQYF. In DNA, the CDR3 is TGCGCCAGCAGCCAAGAGCGGGAGGGCAACAAAAACATTCAGTACTTC.

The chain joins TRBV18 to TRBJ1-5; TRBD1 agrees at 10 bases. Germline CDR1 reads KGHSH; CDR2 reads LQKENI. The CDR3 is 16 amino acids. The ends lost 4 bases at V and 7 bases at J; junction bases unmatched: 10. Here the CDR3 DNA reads TGTGCCAGCTCACTACTAATGACAGGGGGCGAGCAGCCCCAGCATTTT. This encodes CASSLLMTGGEQPQHF. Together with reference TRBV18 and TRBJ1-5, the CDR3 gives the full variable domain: NAGVMQNPRHLVRRRGQEARLRCSPMKGHSHVYWYRQLPEEGLKFMVYLQKENIIDESGMPKERFSAEFPKEGPSILRIQQVVRGDSAAYFCASSLLMTGGEQPQHFGDGTRLSIL.

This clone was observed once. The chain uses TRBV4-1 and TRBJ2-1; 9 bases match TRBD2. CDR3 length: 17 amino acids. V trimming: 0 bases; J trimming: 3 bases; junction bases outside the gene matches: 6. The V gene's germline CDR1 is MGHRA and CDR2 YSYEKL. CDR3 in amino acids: CASSQDLASGIYNEQFF. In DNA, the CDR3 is TGCGCCAGCAGCCAAGATTTGGCTAGCGGGATCTACAATGAGCAGTTCTTC.

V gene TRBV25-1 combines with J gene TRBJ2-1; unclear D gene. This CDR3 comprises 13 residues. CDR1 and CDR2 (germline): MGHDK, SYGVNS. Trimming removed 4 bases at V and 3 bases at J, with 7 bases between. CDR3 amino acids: CASSGEFYNEQFF. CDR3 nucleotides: TGTGCCAGCAGTGGAGAGTTCTACAATGAGCAGTTCTTC.

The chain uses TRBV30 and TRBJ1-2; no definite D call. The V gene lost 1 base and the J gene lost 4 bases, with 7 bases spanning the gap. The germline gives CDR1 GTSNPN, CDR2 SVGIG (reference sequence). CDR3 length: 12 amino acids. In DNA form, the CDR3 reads TGTGCCTGGAGTGAATCTTCCTATGGCTACACCTTC. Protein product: CAWSESSYGYTF.

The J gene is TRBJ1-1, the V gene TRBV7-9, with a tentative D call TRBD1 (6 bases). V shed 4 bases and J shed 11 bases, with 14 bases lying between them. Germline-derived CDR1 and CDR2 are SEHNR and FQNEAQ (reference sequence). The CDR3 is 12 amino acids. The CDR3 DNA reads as TGTGCCAGCAGCTCTAACAGGGTTCGCGCTTTCTTT. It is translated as CASSSNRVRAFF.

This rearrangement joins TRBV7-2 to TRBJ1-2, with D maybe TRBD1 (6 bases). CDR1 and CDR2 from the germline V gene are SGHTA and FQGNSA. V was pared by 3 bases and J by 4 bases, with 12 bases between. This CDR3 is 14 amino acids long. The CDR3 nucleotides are TGTGCCAGCAGCTTCAACAGGGTCGGCTATGGCTACACCTTC. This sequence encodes CASSFNRVGYGYTF.

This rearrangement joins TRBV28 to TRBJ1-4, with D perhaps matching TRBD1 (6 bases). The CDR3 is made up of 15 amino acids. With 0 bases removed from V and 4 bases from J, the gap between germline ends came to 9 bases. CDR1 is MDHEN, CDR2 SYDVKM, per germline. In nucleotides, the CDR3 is TGTGCCAGCAGTTTATGGGGGGCCGGTAATGAAAAACTGTTTTTT. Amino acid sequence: CASSLWGAGNEKLFF.

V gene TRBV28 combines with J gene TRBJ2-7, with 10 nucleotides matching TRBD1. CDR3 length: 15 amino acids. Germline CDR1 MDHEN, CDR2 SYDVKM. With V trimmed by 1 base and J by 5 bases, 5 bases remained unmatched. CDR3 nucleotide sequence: TGTGCCAGCAGTTTATCGGGACAGGGGAGCCACGAGCAGTACTTC. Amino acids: CASSLSGQGSHEQYF.

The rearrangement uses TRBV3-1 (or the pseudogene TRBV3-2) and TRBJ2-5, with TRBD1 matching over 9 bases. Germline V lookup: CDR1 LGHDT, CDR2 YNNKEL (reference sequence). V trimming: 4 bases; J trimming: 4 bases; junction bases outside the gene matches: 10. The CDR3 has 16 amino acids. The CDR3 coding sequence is TGTGCCAGCAGCCTCCGGACAGGGGATAGGCCAGAGACCCAGTACTTC. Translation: CASSLRTGDRPETQYF.

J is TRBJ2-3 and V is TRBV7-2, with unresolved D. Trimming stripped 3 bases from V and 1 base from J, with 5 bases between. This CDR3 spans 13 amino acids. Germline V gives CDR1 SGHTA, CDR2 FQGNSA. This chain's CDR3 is CASSLERTDTQYF. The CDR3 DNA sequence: TGTGCCAGCAGCTTGGAGCGCACAGATACGCAGTATTTT.

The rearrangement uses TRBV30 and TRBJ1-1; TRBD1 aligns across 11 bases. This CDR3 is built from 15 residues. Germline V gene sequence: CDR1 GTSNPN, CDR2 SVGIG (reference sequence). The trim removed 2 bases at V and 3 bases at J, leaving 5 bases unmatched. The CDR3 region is CAWSTLGQGDTEAFF. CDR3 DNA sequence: TGTGCCTGGAGTACGCTGGGACAGGGGGACACTGAAGCTTTCTTT. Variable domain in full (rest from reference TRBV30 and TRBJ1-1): SQTIHQWPATLVQPVGSPLSLECTVEGTSNPNLYWYRQAAGRGLQLLFYSVGIGQISSEVPQNLSASRPQDRQFILSSKKLLLSDSGFYLCAWSTLGQGDTEAFFGQGTRLTVV.

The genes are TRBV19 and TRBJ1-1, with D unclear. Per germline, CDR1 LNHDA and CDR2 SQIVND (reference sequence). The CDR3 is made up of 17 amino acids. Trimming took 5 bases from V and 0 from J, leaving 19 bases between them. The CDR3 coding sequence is TGTGCCAGTAGTTTTCCAGATCGTCAATTTATGAACACTGAAGCTTTCTTT. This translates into CASSFPDRQFMNTEAFF.

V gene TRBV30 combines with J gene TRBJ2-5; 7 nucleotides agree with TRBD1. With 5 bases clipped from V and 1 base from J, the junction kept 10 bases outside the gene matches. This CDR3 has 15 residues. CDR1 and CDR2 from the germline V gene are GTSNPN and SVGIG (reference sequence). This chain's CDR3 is CAWESLTGVQETQYF. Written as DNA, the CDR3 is TGTGCCTGGGAGTCCCTCACAGGGGTCCAAGAGACCCAGTACTTC.

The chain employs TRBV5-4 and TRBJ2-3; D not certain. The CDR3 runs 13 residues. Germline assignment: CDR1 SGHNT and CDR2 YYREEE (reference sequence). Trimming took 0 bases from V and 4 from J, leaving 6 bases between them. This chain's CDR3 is CASSLERADTQYF. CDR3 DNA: TGTGCCAGCAGCTTGGAACGAGCAGATACGCAGTATTTT.

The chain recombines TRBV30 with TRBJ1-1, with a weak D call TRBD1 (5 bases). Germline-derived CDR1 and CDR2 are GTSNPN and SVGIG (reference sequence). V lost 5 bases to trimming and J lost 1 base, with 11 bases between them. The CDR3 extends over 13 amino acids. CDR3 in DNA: TGTGCCTGGGGGGTGGGGCGGAACACTGAAGCTTTCTTT. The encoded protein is CAWGVGRNTEAFF.

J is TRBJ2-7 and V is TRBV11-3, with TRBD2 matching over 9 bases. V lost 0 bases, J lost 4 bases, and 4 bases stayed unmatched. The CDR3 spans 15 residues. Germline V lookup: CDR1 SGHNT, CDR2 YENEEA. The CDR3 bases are TGTGCCAGCAGCTTAGATGGCAGCGGGAGGTACGAGCAGTACTTC. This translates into CASSLDGSGRYEQYF.

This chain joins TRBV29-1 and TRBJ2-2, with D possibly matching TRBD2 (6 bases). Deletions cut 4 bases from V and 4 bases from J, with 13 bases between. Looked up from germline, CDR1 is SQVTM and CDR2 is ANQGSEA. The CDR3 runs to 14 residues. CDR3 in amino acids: CSVAPRGSTGELFF. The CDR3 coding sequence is TGCAGCGTTGCCCCCCGGGGGAGCACCGGGGAGCTGTTTTTT.

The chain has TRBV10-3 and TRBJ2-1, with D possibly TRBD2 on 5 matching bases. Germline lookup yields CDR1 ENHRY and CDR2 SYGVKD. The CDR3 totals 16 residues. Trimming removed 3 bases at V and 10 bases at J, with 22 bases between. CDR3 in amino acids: CAISDPGRQRVEEQFF. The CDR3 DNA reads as TGTGCCATCAGTGACCCCGGGCGGCAGAGGGTGGAGGAGCAGTTCTTC.

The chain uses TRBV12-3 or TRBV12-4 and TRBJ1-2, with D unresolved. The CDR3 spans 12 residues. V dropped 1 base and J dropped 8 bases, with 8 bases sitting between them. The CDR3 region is CASSLVQEGYTF. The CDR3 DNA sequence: TGTGCCAGCAGTTTAGTCCAGGAAGGCTACACCTTC.

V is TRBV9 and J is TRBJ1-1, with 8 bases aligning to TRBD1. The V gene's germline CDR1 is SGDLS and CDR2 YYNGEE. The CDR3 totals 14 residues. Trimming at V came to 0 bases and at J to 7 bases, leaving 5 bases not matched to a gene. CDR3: CASSVGDRLSEAFF. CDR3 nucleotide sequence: TGTGCCAGCAGCGTAGGGGACAGGTTAAGTGAAGCTTTCTTT.

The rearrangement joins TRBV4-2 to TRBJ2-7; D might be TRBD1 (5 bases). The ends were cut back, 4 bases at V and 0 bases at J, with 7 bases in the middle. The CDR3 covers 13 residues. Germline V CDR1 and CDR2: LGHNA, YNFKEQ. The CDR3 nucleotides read TGTGCCAGCAGCCCACAGGACTCCTACGAGCAGTACTTC. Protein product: CASSPQDSYEQYF.

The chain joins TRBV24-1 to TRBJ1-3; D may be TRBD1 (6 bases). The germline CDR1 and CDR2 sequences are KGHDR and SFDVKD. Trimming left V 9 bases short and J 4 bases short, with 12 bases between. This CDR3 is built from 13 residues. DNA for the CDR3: TGTGCCACCTCGGGGGGCTCCGGAAACACCATATATTTT. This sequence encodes CATSGGSGNTIYF.

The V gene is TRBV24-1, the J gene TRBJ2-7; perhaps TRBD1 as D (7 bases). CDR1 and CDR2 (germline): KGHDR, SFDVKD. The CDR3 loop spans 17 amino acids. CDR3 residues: CQTGPPQKGGDRLEQYF. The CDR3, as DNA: TGTCAGACAGGGCCGCCGCAGAAAGGCGGGGATAGGCTCGAGCAGTACTTC.

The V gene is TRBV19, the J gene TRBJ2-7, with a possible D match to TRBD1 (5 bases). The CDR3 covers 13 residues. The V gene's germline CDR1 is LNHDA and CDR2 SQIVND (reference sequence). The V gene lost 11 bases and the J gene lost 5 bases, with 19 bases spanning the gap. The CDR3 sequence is CALIGQGLDEQYF. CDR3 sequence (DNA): TGTGCCCTAATAGGGCAGGGTTTAGACGAGCAGTACTTC.

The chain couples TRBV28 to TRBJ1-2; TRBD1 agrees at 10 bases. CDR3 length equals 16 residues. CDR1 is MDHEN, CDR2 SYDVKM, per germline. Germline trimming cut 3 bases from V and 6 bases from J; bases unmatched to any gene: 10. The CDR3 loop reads CASSLGGGTGVNGYTF. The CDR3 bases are TGTGCCAGCAGTTTGGGTGGCGGGACAGGGGTAAATGGCTACACCTTC.

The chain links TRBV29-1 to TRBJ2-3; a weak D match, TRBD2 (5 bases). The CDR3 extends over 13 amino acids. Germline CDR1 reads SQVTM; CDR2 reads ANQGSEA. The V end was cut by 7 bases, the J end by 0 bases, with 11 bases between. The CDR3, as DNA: TGCAGCGACCGAGACTATAGCACAGATACGCAGTATTTT. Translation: CSDRDYSTDTQYF.